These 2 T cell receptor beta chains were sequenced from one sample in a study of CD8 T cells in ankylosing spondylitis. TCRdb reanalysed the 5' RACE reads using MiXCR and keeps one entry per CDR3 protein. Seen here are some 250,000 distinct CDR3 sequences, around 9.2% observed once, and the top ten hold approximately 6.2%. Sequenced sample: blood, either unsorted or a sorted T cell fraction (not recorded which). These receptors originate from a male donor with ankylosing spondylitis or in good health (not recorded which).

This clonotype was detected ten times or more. CDR3: CASSQERGEAVAKPAVYEQYF. The CDR3 nucleotides read TGTGCCAGCAGCCAAGAGCGGGGCGAGGCAGTAGCGAAACCGGCCGTCTACGAGCAGTACTTC. The rearrangement links TRBV3-1 to TRBJ2-7, with a tentative D call TRBD2 (6 bases). In germline, CDR1 is LGHDT, CDR2 YNNKEL (reference sequence). V shed 0 bases and J shed 3 bases, with 30 bases lying between them. This CDR3 is built from 21 residues.

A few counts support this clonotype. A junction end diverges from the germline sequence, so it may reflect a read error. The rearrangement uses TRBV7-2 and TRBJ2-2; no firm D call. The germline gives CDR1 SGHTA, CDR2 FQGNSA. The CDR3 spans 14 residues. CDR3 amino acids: CASSPHRNSGELFF. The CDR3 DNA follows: TGTGCCAGCAGCCCCCACCGGAACTCCGGGGAGCTGTTTTTT.